The source of this T cell receptor beta chain is a study of T cells after yellow fever vaccination. TCRdb reprocessed the 5' RACE reads via MiXCR and lists one record per CDR3 protein. The table records about 320,000 distinct CDR3 sequences, 3.5% to 4.5% of them present only once. In this sample, this clonotype turned up a few times. The CDR3 sequence is 14 residues long. V lost 4 bases and J 4 bases, leaving 11 bases between the germline ends. Per germline, CDR1 PRHDT and CDR2 FYEKMQ (reference sequence). Material: PBMCs, obtained 15 days after the yellow fever booster vaccination. This TCR was sampled from a man aged 18 to 29 who received the YFV17D yellow fever vaccine. The chain combines TRBV13 with TRBJ1-5; D ambiguous. CDR3 protein: CASSSGFNNQPQHF. In DNA form, the CDR3 reads TGTGCCAGCAGCTCTGGATTTAATAATCAGCCCCAGCATTTT.